These 14 T cell receptor beta chains were sequenced from one sample in a study of beta chain features in type 1 diabetes. Findings of the study overall: TCRB CDR3s were moderately but significantly shorter in Type 1 diabetes patients in all four CD4+ subsets.

The antigens for these receptors are not known. Sequenced material consisted of expressed TCRB transcripts (all of the isolated RNA was reverse transcribed). Sequencing used immunoSEQ multiplex PCR; TCRdb keeps in-frame clones, though not all of them. This sample carries 600,000 or so clones, more than 12% of them seen once, and the ten largest clones take around 0.04%. Sequencing was performed on naive CD4+ T cells from blood. The origin of the receptors is a man between 18 and 29 years old with type 1 diabetes.

This chain connects TRBV7-9 to TRBJ1-2, with D perhaps TRBD1 (5 bases). Between the trimmed V and J ends, which lost 3 bases and 0 bases, there was a span of 8 bases. The CDR3 is 14 residues long. Germline loops: CDR1 SEHNR, CDR2 FQNEAQ (reference sequence). CDR3 region: CASSLTVPNYGYTF. In nucleotides, the CDR3 is TGTGCCAGCAGCTTGACAGTTCCTAACTATGGCTACACCTTC.

This clone has more than one count but fewer than ten. The gene calls are TRBV7-9 and TRBJ2-3; TRBD1 aligns across 7 bases. J gave up 6 bases and V 5 bases, and 8 bases lay outside the gene matches. Looked up from germline, CDR1 is SEHNR and CDR2 is FQNEAQ (reference sequence). The CDR3 extends over 14 amino acids. DNA for the CDR3: TGTGCCAGCAGCGAACACCAGGGGGTCGATACGCAGTATTTT. Amino acids: CASSEHQGVDTQYF.

The rearrangement links TRBV5-4 to TRBJ2-3; 9 positions match TRBD1. The CDR3 is made up of 15 amino acids. Germline V lookup: CDR1 SGHNT, CDR2 YYREEE (reference sequence). V lost 6 bases and J lost 4; bases outside the gene matches: 9. The CDR3 coding sequence is TGTGCCAGCACTCTTCGGACAGGGGAATCAGATACGCAGTATTTT. The encoded protein is CASTLRTGESDTQYF.

This chain uses TRBV27 with TRBJ2-3; no definite D call. The CDR3 runs 12 residues. The germline V and J ends were trimmed by 6 bases and 0 bases, with 4 bases remaining between them. The V gene's germline CDR1 is MNHEY and CDR2 SMNVEV (reference sequence). In DNA, the CDR3 is TGTGCCAGCAGCTATAGCACAGATACGCAGTATTTT. It translates to CASSYSTDTQYF.

This clone was seen only a few times. This chain uses TRBV30 with TRBJ2-7; TRBD1 matches at 7 bases. Per germline, CDR1 GTSNPN and CDR2 SVGIG (reference sequence). Trimming removed 4 bases from V and 1 base from J; junction bases left unmatched: 4. The length of the CDR3 is 13 residues. The CDR3 is CAWIGDRSYEQYF. The DNA for the CDR3 is TGTGCCTGGATCGGGGACAGATCCTACGAGCAGTACTTC.

J is TRBJ2-7 and V is TRBV7-6, with a weak D call TRBD2 (5 bases). With 1 base removed from V and 6 bases from J, the gap between germline ends came to 7 bases. Per germline, CDR1 SGHVS and CDR2 FNYEAQ. CDR3 length: 12 residues. The CDR3 region is CASSLGGREQYF. In DNA form, the CDR3 reads TGTGCCAGCAGCTTAGGAGGGCGCGAGCAGTACTTC.

A few counts support this clone. The rearrangement uses TRBV6-1 and TRBJ2-1; perhaps TRBD2 as D (5 bases). Trimming removed 7 bases from V and 7 bases from J, with 11 bases in between. The CDR3 extends over 12 amino acids. From germline, CDR1 is MNHNS and CDR2 SASEGT. The CDR3 protein is CASTTGRNEQFF. In DNA, the CDR3 is TGTGCCAGCACCACGGGAAGAAATGAGCAGTTCTTC.

The chain employs TRBV6-5 and TRBJ1-1; D gene unclear. The V and J ends lost 6 bases and 6 bases respectively, with 5 bases between them. Germline V lookup: CDR1 MNHEY, CDR2 SVGAGI. This CDR3 is built from 10 residues. CDR3 protein: CASRGAEAFF. DNA of the CDR3: TGTGCCAGCAGAGGCGCTGAAGCTTTCTTT.

The CDR3 region has the DNA TGTGCCAGCGGTCTCGGGAGGACAGACATTACCGGGGAGCTGTTTTTT. This gives the protein CASGLGRTDITGELFF. This sequence joins TRBV28 and TRBJ2-2; D is possibly TRBD2 (7 bases). Germline CDR1 is MDHEN and CDR2 is SYDVKM. This CDR3 has 16 amino acids. V lost 8 bases to trimming and J lost 5 bases, with 21 bases between them.

V is TRBV27 and J is TRBJ1-2; TRBD1 matches at 7 bases. CDR3 length equals 17 residues. CDR1 MNHEY and CDR2 SMNVEV come from the germline V gene (reference sequence). V lost 0 bases, J lost 4 bases, and 11 bases stayed unmatched. Written as DNA, the CDR3 is TGTGCCAGCAGTTTATCGATGACAGGGAGAGTTTTCTATGGCTACACCTTC. Protein product: CASSLSMTGRVFYGYTF.

In its sample, this clone was seen a few times. Mismatch with germline at one junction end may stem from a read error. The V call is TRBV7-7, the J call TRBJ2-7; D remains ambiguous. The CDR3 length is 13 residues. Germline V lookup: CDR1 SSHAT, CDR2 FNYEAQ (reference sequence). The CDR3 sequence is CASSLEKDGEQYF. The CDR3 bases are TGTGCTAGCAGCTTAGAAAAAGATGGGGAGCAGTACTTC. The full variable domain, rest sourced from reference TRBV7-7 and TRBJ2-7, is GAGVSQSPRYKVTKRGQDVTLRCDPISSHATLYWYQQALGQGPEFLTYFNYEAQPDKSGLPSDRFSAERPEGSISTLTIQRTEQRDSAMYRCASSLEKDGEQYFGPGTRLTVT.

This clone was observed a few times. This chain uses TRBV7-9 with TRBJ2-3, with 8 bases that match TRBD1. The CDR3 is made up of 13 amino acids. Germline V gene sequence: CDR1 SEHNR, CDR2 FQNEAQ (reference sequence). With 6 bases clipped from V and 3 bases from J, the junction kept 2 bases outside the gene matches. CDR3 sequence (DNA): TGTGCCAGCAGGGACAGGGCTACAGATACGCAGTATTTT. Translating it yields CASRDRATDTQYF. Looking up the rest from reference TRBV7-9 and TRBJ2-3 gives the full variable domain: DTGVSQNPRHKITKRGQNVTFRCDPISEHNRLYWYRQTLGQGPEFLTYFQNEAQLEKSRLLSDRFSAERPKGSFSTLEIQRTEQGDSAMYLCASRDRATDTQYFGPGTRLTVL.

This clone was counted a few times. V and J are TRBV9 and TRBJ2-1; maybe TRBD1 (5 bases). Germline V gene lookup returns CDR1 SGDLS and CDR2 YYNGEE. This CDR3 has 15 amino acids. Trimming took 0 bases from V and 4 from J, leaving 11 bases between them. The CDR3: CASSVGTGHYNEQFF. CDR3 nucleotides: TGTGCCAGCAGCGTAGGCACAGGCCATTACAATGAGCAGTTCTTC.

In this sample, this clone turned up a few times. This clone may be a read error of a much larger clone one base away. Other nucleotide sequences from this sample produce the same CDR3. The gene calls are TRBV5-6 and TRBJ2-7; no firm D call. V lost 2 bases and J lost 4, with 4 bases in between. The CDR3 sequence is 11 residues long. Looked up from germline, CDR1 is SGHDT and CDR2 is YYEEEE. As DNA, the CDR3 is TGTGCCAGCAGCTTCTCTTACGAGCAGTACTTC. Amino acid sequence: CASSFSYEQYF.